Listed below are T cell receptor beta chains from one sample, sequenced in a study of OX40 agonist ivuxolimab in advanced cancers. Profiled with immunoSEQ multiplex PCR; TCRdb holds only in-frame clones, not every one. This table holds 90,000 to 100,000 clones, roughly 87% found once. Here the sequenced sample was CD4+ or CD8+ T cells sorted from blood, taken in a trial of the OX40 agonist ivuxolimab. The receptors were gathered from an adult with an advanced solid tumor such as melanoma, head and neck, liver or kidney cancer. CDR3s include the opening cysteine and the closing phenylalanine or tryptophan. A D gene is named only where the DNA matches it firmly. Only part of the rows carry a size: once, few, many, or a class if the clone is expanded.

>TRBJ2-3|once|TRBD1|TRBV5-1
TGCGCCAGCAGCCGGGACGGGACAGGGAGGACAGATACGCAGTATTTT
CASSRDGTGRTDTQYF
>TRBJ2-3|.|TRBD1|TRBV5-4
TGTGCCAGCAGCTTGGGGGGACAGGGGTTGTCAGATACGCAGTATTTT
CASSLGGQGLSDTQYF
>TRBJ2-7|.|TRBD2|TRBV7-4
TGTGCCAGCAGCTTAGTTATGCTAGCGGGGAGCTACGAGCAGTACTTC
CASSLVMLAGSYEQYF
>TRBJ2-5|.|.|TRBV9
TGTGCCAGCAGCTTCCCGGGGAGCCAAGAGACCCAGTACTTC
CASSFPGSQETQYF
>TRBJ1-2|.|.|TRBV18
TGTGCCAGCTCACCACCGTCAGGCCGTTATGGCTACACCTTC
CASSPPSGRYGYTF
>TRBJ1-2|.|.|TRBV5-1
TGCGCCAGCAGCTTGGATGGGGGGCCAAACTATGGCTACACCTTC
CASSLDGGPNYGYTF
>TRBJ1-1|few|.|TRBV28
TGTGCCAGCAGTGTGCCGGGAATCACTGAAGCTTTCTTT
CASSVPGITEAFF
>TRBJ1-2|.|.|TRBV28
TGTGCCAGCAGTCCCCGGGACACCGATGGCTACACCTTC
CASSPRDTDGYTF
>TRBJ1-2|.|.|TRBV6-9
TGTGCCAGCAGTTTCATTACGCAGGGTAACTATGGCTACACCTTC
CASSFITQGNYGYTF
>TRBJ2-1|once|TRBD2|TRBV6-5
TGTGCCAGCGGGACTAGCGGGTACAATGAGCAGTTCTTC
CASGTSGYNEQFF
>TRBJ2-5|.|TRBD1|TRBV2
TGTGCCAGCAGGGTACAGGGGGCGCGGGGAGAGACCCAGTACTTC
CASRVQGARGETQYF
>TRBJ2-7|.|.|TRBV7-2
TGTGCCAGCAGCTTTTCGCAGGGAGATGAGCAGTACTTC
CASSFSQGDEQYF
>TRBJ1-4|.|TRBD1|TRBV7-9
TGTGCCAGCAGCCTGGACCTAGCCGGGACAGGGGTTGAAAAACTGTTTTTT
CASSLDLAGTGVEKLFF
>TRBJ1-1|.|.|TRBV15
TGTGCCACCAGCAGAGATCGGTCGCAGGAGGTTGAAGCTTTCTTT
CATSRDRSQEVEAFF
>TRBJ2-1|.|.|TRBV7-2
TGTGCCAGCAGCCCCCCGGGGCTAGTGGGGTTCAATGAGCAGTTCTTC
CASSPPGLVGFNEQFF
>TRBJ2-5|.|.|TRBV19
TGTGCCAGGAATAGCGACCGGGGGGAGACCCAGTACTTC
CARNSDRGETQYF
>TRBJ2-7|.|.|TRBV2
TGTGCCAGCAGCAGTAAGGGGCTAACCTACGAGCAGTACTTC
CASSSKGLTYEQYF
>TRBJ1-5|.|.|TRBV6-1
TGTGCCAGCACCTCCGATCCTCTCCTTAATCAGCCCCAGCATTTT
CASTSDPLLNQPQHF
>TRBJ2-3|.|.|TRBV6-1
TGTGCCTGCTTGGGTGGGGGGCCGCCCCCAACGCAGTATTTT
CACLGGGPPPTQYF
>TRBJ2-5|.|TRBD1|TRBV2
TGTGCCAGCAAAGCACCGGGACAGGGGCAAGAGACCCAGTACTTC
CASKAPGQGQETQYF
>TRBJ1-6|.|.|TRBV5-5
TGTGCCAGCAGCTTGGATTTGAGTTCACCCCTCCACTTT
CASSLDLSSPLHF
>TRBJ1-2|.|TRBD1|TRBV9
TGTGCCAGCAGCACCGGGACAGAAAACTATGGCTACACCTTC
CASSTGTENYGYTF
>TRBJ1-2|.|.|TRBV6-6
TGTGCCAGCAGTGATACCAGCCCTCATAACTATGGCTACACCTTC
CASSDTSPHNYGYTF
>TRBJ2-7|.|.|TRBV5-1
TGCGCCAGCAGCGCGGGGGCCACGACGGGCGAGCAGTACTTC
CASSAGATTGEQYF
>TRBJ2-5|.|.|TRBV5-1
TGCGCCAGCAGCTTGAAGGACGGTCAAGAGACCCAGTACTTC
CASSLKDGQETQYF
>TRBJ1-2|.|.|TRBV5-1
TGCGCCAGCAGCTTCTCAGACCATGGCTACACCTTC
CASSFSDHGYTF
>TRBJ2-7|.|TRBD1|TRBV27
TGTGCCAGCAGCCGTTCGGGACAGGGGGCCTACGAGCAGTACTTC
CASSRSGQGAYEQYF
>TRBJ1-1|.|.|TRBV11-2
TGTGCCAGCAGCTTAGATGGAGGGAGTAGGGCTTTCTTT
CASSLDGGSRAFF
>TRBJ1-3|.|.|TRBV6-6
TGTGCCAGCAGTTCGACCCAGGGGCTGGGAAACACCATATATTTT
CASSSTQGLGNTIYF